This TCR beta chain was sequenced during a study of cytomegalovirus exposure and HLA in healthy donors. Study details: HLA-typed donors contributed 65 million to 95 million unique TCRs, which were held in an early data release. Study results and limitations: Reportedly, diagnosis of cytomegalovirus status by the classifier showed high specificity and sensitivity. Reports state that TCR beta sequences accurately predicted most subjects' HLA-A and HLA-B alleles.

The study ran its PCR with 60 Vbeta and 13 Jbeta primers. Here immunoSEQ multiplex PCR was the method, and the copy in TCRdb shows in-frame clones only, minus some. This table holds roughly 110,000 clones, approximately 79% found once. The CDR3 is 15 amino acids. Germline-derived CDR1 and CDR2 are MDHEN and SYDVKM. Deletions cut 2 bases from V and 8 bases from J, with 15 bases between. A note on this clone: Antigen unknown.

The sequence derives from a man aged 18 to 35 in good health and CMV-seronegative. The sample was PBMCs. The chain has TRBV28 and TRBJ1-4; no clear D gene. In nucleotides, the CDR3 is TGTGCCAGCAGTTTAAATGACATGATTCGGGAAAAACTGTTTTTT. Protein: CASSLNDMIREKLFF. The whole variable domain, remainder taken from reference TRBV28 and TRBJ1-4, is DVKVTQSSRYLVKRTGEKVFLECVQDMDHENMFWYRQDPGLGLRLIYFSYDVKMKEKGDIPEGYSVSREKKERFSLILESASTNQTSMYLCASSLNDMIREKLFFGSGTQLSVL.